The 8 T cell receptor beta chains below all came from one sample that was sequenced in a study of regulatory T cells. Primers: 52 TRBV forward and 13 TRBJ reverse. The repertoire was sequenced with immunoSEQ multiplex PCR; TCRdb's copy has only in-frame clones and lacks some. The sample consists of about 17,000 clones, more than 85% of them appearing once. Material: CD8+ T cells sorted from blood. These TCRs come from a young adult with CD3G deficiency.

As concerns this clone: One end of the junction fails to match germline, which may point to a read error. The chain uses TRBV2 and TRBJ1-1; D gene uncertain. There are 9 residues in the CDR3. Germline V lookup: CDR1 SNHLY, CDR2 FYNNEI. The CDR3 DNA reads as TGTGCCAGCAGCGAAGAAGCTTTCTTT. Its translation: CASSEEAFF.

The rearrangement uses TRBV21-1 and TRBJ1-5. TRBV21-1 is a recognized pseudogene. The CDR3 consists of 19 residues. CDR3 in DNA: TGTGCCAGCAGCAAAGCGCGAAGGGGGGGGCACCGTAGCAATCAGCCCCAGCATTTT. As protein: CASSKARRGGHRSNQPQHF.

On this clone: This CDR3 fails to terminate in the conserved phenylalanine or tryptophan, so it likely reflects a read error. The limits of the CDR3 on the DNA are not certain, so only TCRdb's listed CDR3 is given. This chain joins TRBV7-7 and TRBJ2-7; no check of the table's D call, TRBD1, against the DNA was made. Both ends counted, the CDR3 spans 8 residues. Germline V gene sequence: CDR1 SSHAT, CDR2 FNYEAQ (reference sequence). CDR3: CASSPDSL.

This chain joins TRBV9 and TRBJ2-1; 10 bases fit TRBD2. V shed 5 bases and J 5 bases; nucleotides not matched to a gene: 13. From germline, CDR1 is SGDLS and CDR2 YYNGEE. The CDR3 has 17 residues. CDR3 DNA sequence: TGTGCCAGCAGTGGGGGAGCGGGGGGGCCCCCAAACAATGAGCAGTTCTTC. Protein sequence: CASSGGAGGPPNNEQFF.

The gene calls are TRBV6-5 and TRBJ2-5; 8 bases are shared with TRBD2. CDR3 size: 16 residues. J lost 2 bases, V lost 0 bases, and 5 bases had no gene match. CDR1 is MNHEY, CDR2 SVGAGI, per germline. In nucleotides, the CDR3 is TGTGCCAGCAGTTACTCGAGGCCTAGCGGGCAAGAGACCCAGTACTTC. This codes for CASSYSRPSGQETQYF.

This sequence joins TRBV6-1 and TRBJ2-7; 8 bases match TRBD2. CDR1 is MNHNS and CDR2 is SASEGT in the germline V gene. The ends lost 6 bases at V and 2 bases at J; junction bases unmatched: 6. CDR3 length equals 14 residues. DNA of the CDR3: TGTGCCAGCAGCCGACTAGCGAGAGCCTACGAGCAGTACTTC. Protein sequence: CASSRLARAYEQYF.

The chain uses TRBV7-9 and TRBJ2-3; TRBD2 matches at 10 bases. Germline V CDR1 and CDR2: SEHNR, FQNEAQ (reference sequence). The CDR3 is 17 residues long. The V and J ends lost 5 bases and 1 base, in that order; junction bases with no gene match: 9. The CDR3, as DNA: TGTGCCAGCAGCCCACAGCGGGAGGGCCCGCGCACAGATACGCAGTATTTT. Its protein product is CASSPQREGPRTDTQYF.

V gene TRBV28 combines with J gene TRBJ2-7; possible D gene TRBD2, 5 bases. Between the trimmed V and J ends, which lost 6 bases and 2 bases, there was a span of 14 bases. The CDR3 loop spans 14 amino acids. Germline CDR1 MDHEN, CDR2 SYDVKM. The DNA of the CDR3 is TGTGCCAGCAGCACCGGACTTGGGGCCTACGAGCAGTACTTC. This codes for CASSTGLGAYEQYF.